This T cell receptor beta chain derives from a study of cytomegalovirus exposure and HLA in healthy donors. The germline V gene encodes CDR1 SGHVS and CDR2 FNYEAQ. CDR3 length: 15 amino acids. The V gene end was trimmed by 5 bases and the J gene end by 4 bases; junction bases not matched to a gene: 7. The study ran its PCR with 60 Vbeta and 13 Jbeta primers. Assay: immunoSEQ multiplex PCR; the TCRdb copy retains only in-frame clones and omits some. Of around 160,000 clones in the sample, more than 65% were seen once. The sequencing sample was made of PBMCs. This clonotype originated in a man between 18 and 29 years old in good health and CMV-seropositive. The rearrangement uses TRBV7-6 and TRBJ2-3; 9 bases are a match to TRBD1. The CDR3 sequence: CASSHRTGVPDTQYF. The CDR3 bases are TGTGCCAGCAGCCATAGGACAGGGGTGCCAGATACGCAGTATTTT.